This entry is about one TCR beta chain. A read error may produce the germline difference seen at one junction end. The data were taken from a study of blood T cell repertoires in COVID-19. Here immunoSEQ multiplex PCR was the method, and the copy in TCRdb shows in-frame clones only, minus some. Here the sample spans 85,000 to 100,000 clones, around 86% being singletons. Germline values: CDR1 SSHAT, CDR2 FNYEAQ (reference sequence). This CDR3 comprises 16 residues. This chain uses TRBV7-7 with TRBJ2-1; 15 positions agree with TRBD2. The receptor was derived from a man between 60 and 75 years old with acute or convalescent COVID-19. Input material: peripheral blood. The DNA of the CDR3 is TGTGCTAGCAGCCCGGGGACTAGCGGGGGGATAAATGAGCAGTTCTTC. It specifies CASSPGTSGGINEQFF. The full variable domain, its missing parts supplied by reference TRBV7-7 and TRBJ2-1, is GAGVSQSPRYKVTKRGQDVTLRCDPISSHATLYWYQQALGQGPEFLTYFNYEAQPDKSGLPSDRFSAERPEGSISTLTIQRTEQRDSAMYRCASSPGTSGGINEQFFGPGTRLTVL.